These 25 T cell receptor beta chains were sequenced from one sample in a study of regulatory T cells in long-lasting Graves disease. This sample's time point: newly diagnosed GD, antithyroid drugs for less than 3 months. Extracted RNA from PBMCs served as the source of the TCR library. Arm-PCR of CDR3 regions with iRepertoire HTBI primers generated TCR beta libraries. TCRdb used MiXCR to reprocess the multiplex PCR reads, holding one entry per CDR3 protein. The data contain about 200,000 distinct CDR3 sequences, roughly a fifth of them singletons. These records were also assigned to another study, of T cells in Graves' hyperthyroidism and ophthalmopathy.

The sample in question was peripheral blood mononuclear cells (PBMCs), obtained at new diagnosis, from a patient treated with antithyroid drugs. These receptors all come from a woman in her thirties with Graves disease.

This clonotype came up many times. The chain combines TRBV9 with TRBJ1-5; unclear D gene. V was clipped by 0 bases and J by 4 bases, with 8 bases between them. Per the germline V gene, CDR1 is SGDLS and CDR2 is YYNGEE. CDR3 length: 14 residues. The CDR3 sequence: CASSVEAANQPQHF. The CDR3 coding sequence is TGTGCCAGCAGCGTAGAGGCAGCAAATCAGCCCCAGCATTTT.

Many counts were recorded for this clonotype. V gene TRBV6-1 combines with J gene TRBJ1-4; D is ambiguous. Germline lookup yields CDR1 MNHNS and CDR2 SASEGT. This CDR3 is 15 amino acids long. The V and J ends lost 0 bases and 2 bases respectively, with 7 bases between them. The CDR3 region has the DNA TGTGCCAGCAGTGAAGCCGGGTGGACTAATGAAAAACTGTTTTTT. Encoded protein: CASSEAGWTNEKLFF.

This clonotype was counted many times. This chain uses TRBV20-1 with TRBJ2-7; D remains ambiguous. V was shortened by 1 base and J by 5 bases, with 12 bases between the two germline ends. Germline CDR1 is DFQATT and CDR2 is SNEGSKA (reference sequence). CDR3 size: 13 residues. In nucleotides, the CDR3 is TGCAGTGCTAGAGGGATGTGGACGGACGAGCAGTACTTC. Its protein product is CSARGMWTDEQYF.

This clonotype occurred many times. This chain links TRBV6-1 with TRBJ1-5; D perhaps matches TRBD1 (5 bases). Germline lookup yields CDR1 MNHNS and CDR2 SASEGT. Trimming stripped 7 bases from V and 4 bases from J, with 11 bases between. This CDR3 has 13 amino acids. This CDR3 is CASMPGRNQPQHF. In DNA, the CDR3 is TGTGCCAGCATGCCAGGGCGAAATCAGCCCCAGCATTTT.

This clonotype was seen many times. CDR3 in amino acids: CASSSSGSYNEQFF. Written as DNA, the CDR3 is TGTGCCAGCAGCTCCAGCGGCTCCTACAATGAGCAGTTCTTC. The chain carries TRBV7-2 and TRBJ2-1; possible D gene TRBD2, 5 bases. The germline V gene has CDR1 SGHTA and CDR2 FQGNSA. V was cut by 4 bases and J by 0 bases, with 7 bases left in between. This CDR3 region has 14 residues.

The genes are TRBV4-1 and TRBJ2-7; 11 positions match TRBD2. Losses at the gene ends were 0 bases for V and 2 bases for J; bases not matched to a gene: 6. Germline-derived CDR1 and CDR2 are MGHRA and YSYEKL. This CDR3 comprises 17 residues. The CDR3 DNA reads TGCGCCAGCAGCCAAGAAAGAACTAGCGGGAGCCCCTACGAGCAGTACTTC. Translating it yields CASSQERTSGSPYEQYF.

This chain uses TRBV5-1 with TRBJ2-7; no definite D call. The CDR3 is 13 residues long. Trimming removed 4 bases from V and 3 bases from J, with 11 bases in between. Germline V gene data show CDR1 as SGHRS and CDR2 as YFSETQ. The CDR3 sequence: CASSRIDIYEQYF. CDR3 DNA sequence: TGCGCCAGCAGCCGGATTGATATCTACGAGCAGTACTTC.

Of note for this clonotype: A far bigger clonotype differs at one base, so this is likely a read error. This CDR3 is CASSLNMAGYGYAF. The DNA for the CDR3 is TGTGCCAGCAGCTTAAACATGGCGGGTTATGGCTACGCCTTC. The rearrangement uses TRBV7-2 and TRBJ1-2; D uncertain. The CDR3 runs 14 residues. Germline-derived CDR1 and CDR2 are SGHTA and FQGNSA. The entire variable domain, with the rest obtained from reference TRBV7-2 and TRBJ1-2, is as follows: GAGVSQSPSNKVTEKGKDVELRCDPISGHTALYWYRQSLGQGLEFLIYFQGNSAPDKSGLPSDRFSAERTGGSVSTLTIQRTQQEDSAVYLCASSLNMAGYGYAFGSGTRLTVV.

This chain uses TRBV28 with TRBJ2-7; no clear D. The CDR3 is 13 residues long. With 6 bases removed from V and 5 bases from J, the gap between germline ends came to 14 bases. Germline CDR1 is MDHEN and CDR2 is SYDVKM. This CDR3 reads CASRGSAKHEQYF. Written as DNA, the CDR3 is TGTGCCAGCAGGGGGTCCGCCAAGCACGAGCAGTACTTC.

This clonotype came up many times. The rearrangement uses TRBV4-1 and TRBJ2-7; 13 bases align to TRBD2. Trimming took 4 bases from V and 5 from J; bases not matched to a gene: 2. Per germline, CDR1 MGHRA and CDR2 YSYEKL. The CDR3 spans 14 residues. CDR3 region: CASSPGLAGNEQYF. The CDR3 bases are TGCGCCAGCAGCCCGGGACTAGCGGGAAACGAGCAGTACTTC.

Comments on this clonotype: A far larger clone is just one base off, so this is likely a read error. This rearrangement joins TRBV2 to TRBJ2-7; 8 positions agree with TRBD2. The tail of the sequence fits TRBJ2-3 better, so the J call may be wrong. The CDR3 is made up of 14 amino acids. Germline values: CDR1 SNHLY, CDR2 FYNNEI. The CDR3 coding sequence is TGTGCCAGCACCATAAGACTAGCGCCAGATACGCAGTATTTT. It codes for CASTIRLAPDTQYF.

This clonotype has ten or more counts. V is TRBV28 and J is TRBJ1-5, with TRBD1 as a possible D gene (5 bases). V lost 6 bases and J 4 bases, leaving 10 bases between the germline ends. This CDR3 has 13 amino acids. Germline CDR1 and CDR2: MDHEN and SYDVKM. The CDR3 coding sequence is TGTGCCAGCAGCCCGCCAGGGAATCAGCCCCAGCATTTT. This codes for CASSPPGNQPQHF.

This clonotype showed up many times. V and J are TRBV28 and TRBJ2-2; the match to TRBD1 covers 7 bases. There are 14 residues in the CDR3. The V gene end was trimmed by 2 bases and the J gene end by 5 bases; junction bases not matched to a gene: 2. The germline V gene has CDR1 MDHEN and CDR2 SYDVKM. CDR3 sequence reads: CASSLDRVTGELFF. The DNA for the CDR3 is TGTGCCAGCAGTTTAGACAGGGTAACCGGGGAGCTGTTTTTT.

This clonotype was observed many times. Relative to the germline gene, one junction end is altered; a read error may explain this. The chain joins TRBV19 to TRBJ1-2, with TRBD1 matching 10 bases. The CDR3 has 17 residues. CDR1 and CDR2 (germline): LNHDA, SQIVND (reference sequence). The CDR3 coding sequence is TGTGCCAGTAGTTTAGAAACGGGACAGGGGCCGACGGAAGGCTACACCTTC. Its protein is CASSLETGQGPTEGYTF.

V usage is TRBV19 and J usage is TRBJ2-7; a possible D gene is TRBD1 (6 bases). V dropped 3 bases and J dropped 3 bases, with 15 bases sitting between them. This CDR3 has 15 amino acids. Germline CDR1 is LNHDA and CDR2 is SQIVND (reference sequence). CDR3: CASSILSRGIYEQYF. In nucleotides, the CDR3 is TGTGCCAGTAGTATCCTTTCCAGGGGTATCTACGAGCAGTACTTC.

This clonotype was detected only once. This chain joins TRBV27 and TRBJ2-7; TRBD1 agrees at 11 bases. The germline V gene encodes CDR1 MNHEY and CDR2 SMNVEV (reference sequence). J was trimmed by 6 bases and V by 0 bases; bases with no gene match: 7. This CDR3 contains 16 residues. CDR3 in DNA: TGTGCCAGCAGTTTATCGGGCGGGACAGGGGGAGGCGAGCAGTACTTC. This sequence encodes CASSLSGGTGGGEQYF.

This clonotype came up many times. V gene TRBV5-1 combines with J gene TRBJ2-3; D perhaps matches TRBD1 (5 bases). Germline lookup yields CDR1 SGHRS and CDR2 YFSETQ. V was pared by 5 bases and J by 0 bases, with 10 bases between. The CDR3 loop spans 14 amino acids. For the CDR3, the DNA is TGCGCCAGCAGAGGGGCCTTTAGCACAGATACGCAGTATTTT. As protein: CASRGAFSTDTQYF.

To note about this clonotype: Given the absence of the conserved phenylalanine or tryptophan at the CDR3 end, a read error is likely. Because the CDR3's place on the DNA is in doubt, the DNA is left out and the CDR3 is given as listed by TCRdb. The gene calls are TRBV30 and TRBJ1-2. The CDR3 length is 10 residues, termini included. Germline CDR1 reads GTSNPN; CDR2 reads SVGIG (reference sequence). This chain's CDR3 is CAWRRYGFTV.

This clonotype was recorded many times. The chain carries TRBV19 and TRBJ1-1; D gene ambiguous. Trimming shortened V by 5 bases and J by 4 bases, and 11 bases separated the two germline ends. Germline V gene lookup returns CDR1 LNHDA and CDR2 SQIVND (reference sequence). This CDR3 has 13 amino acids. The CDR3 nucleotides read TGTGCCAGTAGTGAAATCCCCGGCACTGAAGCTTTCTTT. This codes for CASSEIPGTEAFF.

The sample holds many counts of this clonotype. The chain carries TRBV19 and TRBJ2-7, with TRBD2 as a possible D gene (7 bases). Germline V gene sequence: CDR1 LNHDA, CDR2 SQIVND (reference sequence). CDR3 length equals 13 residues. V was shortened by 6 bases and J by 2 bases, with 11 bases between the two germline ends. The CDR3 sequence: CASSWGGTYEQYF. The CDR3 DNA sequence: TGTGCCAGTAGCTGGGGGGGCACCTACGAGCAGTACTTC.

By share of the sample, this clonotype is medium-sized. V gene TRBV3-1 combines with J gene TRBJ2-5; D unresolved. Germline V gene lookup returns CDR1 LGHDT and CDR2 YNNKEL (reference sequence). The V end lost 2 bases, the J end lost 5 bases, and 15 bases lay between the germline ends. This CDR3 contains 15 residues. The CDR3 DNA reads as TGTGCCAGCAGCCAATTGGGGTCAAAGTTGGAGACCCAGTACTTC. Protein product: CASSQLGSKLETQYF.

This chain links TRBV6-2 or TRBV6-3 with TRBJ2-7; 9 nucleotides line up with TRBD1. Germline CDR1 reads MNHEY; CDR2 reads SVGEGT. Germline trimming cut 2 bases from V and 4 bases from J; bases unmatched to any gene: 9. The CDR3 contains 16 residues. CDR3 nucleotides: TGTGCCAGCAGTTACCGGACAGGGGCCTTACTATACGAGCAGTACTTC. Amino acids: CASSYRTGALLYEQYF.

This clonotype was counted ten times or more. This chain links TRBV4-1 with TRBJ2-1; D unresolved. CDR3 size: 12 residues. Trimming shortened V by 0 bases and J by 10 bases, and 7 bases separated the two germline ends. Per the germline V gene, CDR1 is MGHRA and CDR2 is YSYEKL. CDR3 coding DNA: TGCGCCAGCAGCCAAGACGCGGCGGAGCAGTTCTTC. Its translation: CASSQDAAEQFF.

This clonotype came up a few times. The chain recombines TRBV12-3 or TRBV12-4 with TRBJ1-1; D not certain. CDR3 length: 12 residues. Trimming removed 6 bases at V and 5 bases at J, with 10 bases between. This CDR3 is CASSFLGTEAFF. CDR3 bases: TGTGCCAGCAGCTTTCTTGGGACTGAAGCTTTCTTT.

This chain links TRBV2 with TRBJ2-1, with D hard to call. V lost 1 base and J lost 5, with 6 bases in between. The CDR3 extends over 13 amino acids. From germline, CDR1 is SNHLY and CDR2 FYNNEI. The CDR3 is CASSEGPNNEQFF. CDR3 DNA: TGTGCCAGCAGTGAAGGACCTAACAATGAGCAGTTCTTC.